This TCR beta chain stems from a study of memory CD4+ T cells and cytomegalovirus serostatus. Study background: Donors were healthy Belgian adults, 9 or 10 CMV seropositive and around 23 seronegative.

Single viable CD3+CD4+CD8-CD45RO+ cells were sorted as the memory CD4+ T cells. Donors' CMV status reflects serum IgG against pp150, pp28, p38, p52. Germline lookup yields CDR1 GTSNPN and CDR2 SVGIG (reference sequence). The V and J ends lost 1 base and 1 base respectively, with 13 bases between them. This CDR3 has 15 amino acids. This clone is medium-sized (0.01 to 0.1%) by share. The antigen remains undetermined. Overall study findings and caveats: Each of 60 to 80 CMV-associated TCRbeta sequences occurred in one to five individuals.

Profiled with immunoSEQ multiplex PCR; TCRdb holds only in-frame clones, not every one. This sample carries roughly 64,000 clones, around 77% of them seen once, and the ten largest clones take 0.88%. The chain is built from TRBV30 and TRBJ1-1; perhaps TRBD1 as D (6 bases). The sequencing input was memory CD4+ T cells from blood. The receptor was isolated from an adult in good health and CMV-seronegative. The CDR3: CAWSAQGEGNTEAFF. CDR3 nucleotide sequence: TGTGCCTGGAGTGCACAGGGTGAGGGGAACACTGAAGCTTTCTTT.